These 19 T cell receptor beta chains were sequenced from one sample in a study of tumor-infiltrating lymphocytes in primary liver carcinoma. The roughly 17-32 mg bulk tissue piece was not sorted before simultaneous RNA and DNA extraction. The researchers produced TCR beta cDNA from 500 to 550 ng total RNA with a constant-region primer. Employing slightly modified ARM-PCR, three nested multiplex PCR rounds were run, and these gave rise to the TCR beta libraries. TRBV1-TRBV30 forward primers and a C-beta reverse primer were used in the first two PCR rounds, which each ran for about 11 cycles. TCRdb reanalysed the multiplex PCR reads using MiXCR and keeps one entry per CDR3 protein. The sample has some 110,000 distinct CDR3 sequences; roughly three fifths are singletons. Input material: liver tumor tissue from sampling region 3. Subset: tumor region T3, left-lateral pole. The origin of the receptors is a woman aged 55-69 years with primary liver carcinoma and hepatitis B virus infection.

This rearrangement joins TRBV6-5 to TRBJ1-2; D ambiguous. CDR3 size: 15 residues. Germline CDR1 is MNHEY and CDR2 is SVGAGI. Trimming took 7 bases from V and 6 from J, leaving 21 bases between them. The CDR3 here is CASKLIWGPRNGYTF. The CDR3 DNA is TGTGCCAGCAAGCTAATATGGGGTCCCAGGAATGGCTACACCTTC.

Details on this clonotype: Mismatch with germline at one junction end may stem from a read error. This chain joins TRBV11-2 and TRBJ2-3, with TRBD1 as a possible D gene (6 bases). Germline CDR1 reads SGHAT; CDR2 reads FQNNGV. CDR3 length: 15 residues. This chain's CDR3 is CASNLQGILADTQYF. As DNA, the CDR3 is TGCGCCAGCAACTTACAGGGTATACTTGCAGATACGCAGTATTTT.

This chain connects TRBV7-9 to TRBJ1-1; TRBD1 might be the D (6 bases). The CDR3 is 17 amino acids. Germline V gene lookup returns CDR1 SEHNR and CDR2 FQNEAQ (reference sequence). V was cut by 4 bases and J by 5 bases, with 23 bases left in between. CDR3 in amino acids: CASSWDISDWGTTEAFF. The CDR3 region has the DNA TGTGCCAGCAGCTGGGACATCTCCGATTGGGGTACAACTGAAGCTTTCTTT.

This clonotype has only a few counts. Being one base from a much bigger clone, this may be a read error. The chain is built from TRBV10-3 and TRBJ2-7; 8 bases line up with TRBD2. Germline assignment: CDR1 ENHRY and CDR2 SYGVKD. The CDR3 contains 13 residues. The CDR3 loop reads CAISGREGDERYF. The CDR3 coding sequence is TGTGCCATCAGCGGGAGGGAGGGTGACGAGCGGTACTTC.

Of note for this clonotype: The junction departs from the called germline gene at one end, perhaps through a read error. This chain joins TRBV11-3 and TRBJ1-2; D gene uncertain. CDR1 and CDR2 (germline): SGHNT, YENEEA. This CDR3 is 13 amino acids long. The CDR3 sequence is CASSLRHARGYTF. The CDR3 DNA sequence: TGTGCCAGTAGCTTACGGCATGCGAGAGGCTACACCTTC.

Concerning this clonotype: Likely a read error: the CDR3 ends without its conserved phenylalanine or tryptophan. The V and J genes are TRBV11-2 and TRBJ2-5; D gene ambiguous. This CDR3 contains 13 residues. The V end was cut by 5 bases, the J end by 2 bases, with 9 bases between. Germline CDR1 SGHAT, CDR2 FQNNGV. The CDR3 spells CASSVGPQETQYL. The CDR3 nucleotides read TGTGCCAGCAGCGTCGGACCGCAAGAGACCCAGTACTTA.

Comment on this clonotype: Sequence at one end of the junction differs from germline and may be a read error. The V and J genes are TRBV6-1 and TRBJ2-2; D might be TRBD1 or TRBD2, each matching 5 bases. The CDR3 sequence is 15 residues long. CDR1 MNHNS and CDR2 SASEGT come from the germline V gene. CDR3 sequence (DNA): TGTGCTAGCAGTCTACGCAGGGTGGACACCGGGGAGCTGCTTTTT. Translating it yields CASSLRRVDTGELLF.

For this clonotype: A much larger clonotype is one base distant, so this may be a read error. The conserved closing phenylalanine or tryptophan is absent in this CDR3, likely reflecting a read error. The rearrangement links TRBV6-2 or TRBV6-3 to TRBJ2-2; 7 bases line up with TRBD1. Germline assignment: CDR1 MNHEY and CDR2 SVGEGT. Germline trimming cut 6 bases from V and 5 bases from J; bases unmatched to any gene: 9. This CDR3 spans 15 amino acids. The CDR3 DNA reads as TGTGCCAGCAGCCGACAGGGTCCAGGGACCGGGGAGCTGTTTTAT. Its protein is CASSRQGPGTGELFY.

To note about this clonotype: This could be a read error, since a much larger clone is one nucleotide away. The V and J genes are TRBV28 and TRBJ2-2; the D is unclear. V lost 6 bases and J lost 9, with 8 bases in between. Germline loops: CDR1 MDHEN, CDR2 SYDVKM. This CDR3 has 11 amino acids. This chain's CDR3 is CASSLRRELFF. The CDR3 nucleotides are TGTGCCAGCAGCCTAAGGAGGGAGCTGTTTTTT.

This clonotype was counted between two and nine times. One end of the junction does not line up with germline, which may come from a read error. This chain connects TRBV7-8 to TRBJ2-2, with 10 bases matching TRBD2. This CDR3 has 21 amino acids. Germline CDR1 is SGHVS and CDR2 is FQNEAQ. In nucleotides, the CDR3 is TGTGCCAGCAGCTTACTTCAGGGTCTAGCGGGAGTTCATATGTACACCGAGGAGCTGTTTTTT. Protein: CASSLLQGLAGVHMYTEELFF.

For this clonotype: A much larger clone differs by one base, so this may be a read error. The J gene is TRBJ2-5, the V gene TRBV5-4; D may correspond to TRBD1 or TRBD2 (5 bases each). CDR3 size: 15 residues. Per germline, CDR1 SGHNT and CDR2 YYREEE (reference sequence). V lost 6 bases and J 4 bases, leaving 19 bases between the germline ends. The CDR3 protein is CASNPMMGDGETQYF. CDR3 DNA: TGTGCCAGCAACCCCATGATGGGGGACGGAGAGACCCAGTACTTC.

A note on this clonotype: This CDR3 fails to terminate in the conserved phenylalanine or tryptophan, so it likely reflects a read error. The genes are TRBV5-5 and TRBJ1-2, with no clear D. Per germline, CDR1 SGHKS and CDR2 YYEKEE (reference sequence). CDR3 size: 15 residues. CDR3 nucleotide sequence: TGTGCCTGCAGCTTGATAGGGATCAGTAACTATGGCTACACCCTC. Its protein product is CACSLIGISNYGYTL.

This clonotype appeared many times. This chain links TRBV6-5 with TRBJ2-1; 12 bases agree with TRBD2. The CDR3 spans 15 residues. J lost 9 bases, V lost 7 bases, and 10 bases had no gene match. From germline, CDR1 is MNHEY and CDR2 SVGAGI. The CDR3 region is CASTPGLAGSGEQFF. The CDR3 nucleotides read TGTGCCAGCACCCCAGGACTAGCGGGAAGTGGTGAGCAGTTCTTC.

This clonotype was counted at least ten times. The CDR3 loop reads CASSPGGRETEAFF. CDR3 in DNA: TGTGCCAGCAGCCCGGGGGGCAGGGAGACTGAAGCTTTCTTT. The chain uses TRBV5-4 and TRBJ1-1; D possibly corresponds to TRBD1 (6 bases). Trimming removed 4 bases from V and 5 bases from J, with 15 bases in between. The germline V gene encodes CDR1 SGHNT and CDR2 YYREEE (reference sequence). CDR3 length: 14 residues.

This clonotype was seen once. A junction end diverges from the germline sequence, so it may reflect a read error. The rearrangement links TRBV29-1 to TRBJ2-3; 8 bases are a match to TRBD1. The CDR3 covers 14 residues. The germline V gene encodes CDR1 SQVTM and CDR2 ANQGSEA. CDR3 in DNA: TGCAGGGTTGGGGACAGGATCCTCACAGTTACGCAGTATTTT. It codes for CRVGDRILTVTQYF.

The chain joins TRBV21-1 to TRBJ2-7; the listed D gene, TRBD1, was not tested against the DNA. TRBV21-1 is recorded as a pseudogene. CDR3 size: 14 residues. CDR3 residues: CASRAGQGVSEQYF. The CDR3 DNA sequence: TGTGCCAGCAGAGCGGGACAGGGGGTGTCTGAGCAGTACTTC.

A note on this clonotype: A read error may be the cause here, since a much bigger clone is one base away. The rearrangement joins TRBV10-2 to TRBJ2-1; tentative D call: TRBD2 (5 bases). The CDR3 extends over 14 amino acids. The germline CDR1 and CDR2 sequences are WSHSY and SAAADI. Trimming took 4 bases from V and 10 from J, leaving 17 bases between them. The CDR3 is CASSVSKFGSEQFF. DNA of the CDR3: TGCGCCAGCAGTGTGTCTAAGTTTGGGAGCGAGCAGTTCTTC.

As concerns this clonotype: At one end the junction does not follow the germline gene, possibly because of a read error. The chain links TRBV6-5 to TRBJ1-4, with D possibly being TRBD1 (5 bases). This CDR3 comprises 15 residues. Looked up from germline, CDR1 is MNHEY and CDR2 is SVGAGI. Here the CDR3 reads CASRAGFVSFEKLFF. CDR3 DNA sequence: TGTGCAAGCAGGGCAGGGTTCGTGTCGTTTGAAAAACTGTTTTTT.

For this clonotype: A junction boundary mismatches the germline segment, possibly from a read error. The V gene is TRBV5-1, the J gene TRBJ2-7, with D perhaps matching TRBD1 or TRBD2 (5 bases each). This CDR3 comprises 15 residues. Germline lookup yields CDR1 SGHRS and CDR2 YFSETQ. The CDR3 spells CVSSLRGDNAYEQYF. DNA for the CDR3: TGCGTCAGCAGCTTAAGGGGAGATAATGCCTACGAGCAGTACTTC.